This TCR beta chain was retrieved from a study of naive and memory T cell subsets. Broader study findings: Diversity fell and Gini index rose from naive through CM, EM, EMRA.

Trimming removed 2 bases at V and 2 bases at J, with 7 bases between. This CDR3 has 14 amino acids. From germline, CDR1 is SGHNT and CDR2 YENEEA. This clonotype was found many times. Its antigen is as yet unknown. Both TRBC1 and TRBC2 were covered by a beta constant-region primer of two equimolar oligonucleotides. Nested alpha and beta constant-region primers with the SP2 primer drove four PCR rounds on ligated cDNA. TCRdb re-called the UMI-ligation and nested PCR reads through MiXCR, storing one row per CDR3 protein. This table has 9,700 or so distinct CDR3 sequences, roughly 5.5% appearing once. The chain carries TRBV11-3 and TRBJ2-4, with D unresolved. Specimen: CD4+ TEMRA cells from blood. The subset: effector memory re-expressing CD45RA, CD45RA+ CD27-. This clonotype originated in a human donor in good health. CDR3 region: CASSLLGSKNIQYF. As DNA, the CDR3 is TGTGCCAGCAGCTTACTAGGGTCCAAAAACATTCAGTACTTC.